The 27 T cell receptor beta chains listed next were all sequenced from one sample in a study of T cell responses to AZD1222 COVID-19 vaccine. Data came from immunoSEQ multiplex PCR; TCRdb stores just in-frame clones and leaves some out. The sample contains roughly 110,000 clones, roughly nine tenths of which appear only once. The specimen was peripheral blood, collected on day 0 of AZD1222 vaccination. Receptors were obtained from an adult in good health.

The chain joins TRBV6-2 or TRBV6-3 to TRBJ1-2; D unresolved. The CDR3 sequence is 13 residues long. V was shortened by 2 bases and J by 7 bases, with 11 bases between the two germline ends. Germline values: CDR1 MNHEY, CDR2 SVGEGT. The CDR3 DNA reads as TGTGCCAGCAGTTACAGCCGGGCCTCTGGCTACACCTTC. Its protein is CASSYSRASGYTF.

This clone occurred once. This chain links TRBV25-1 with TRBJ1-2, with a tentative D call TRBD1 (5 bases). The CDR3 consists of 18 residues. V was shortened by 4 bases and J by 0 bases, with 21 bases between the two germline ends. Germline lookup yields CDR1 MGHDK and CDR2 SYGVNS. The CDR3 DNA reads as TGTGCCAGCAGTGTTTCCGGGACGCGAGGGAAGGCTAACTATGGCTACACCTTC. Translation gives CASSVSGTRGKANYGYTF.

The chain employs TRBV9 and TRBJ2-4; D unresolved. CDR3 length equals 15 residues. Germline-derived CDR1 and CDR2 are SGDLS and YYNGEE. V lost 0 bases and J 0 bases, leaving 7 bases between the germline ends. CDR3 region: CASSVGSVAKNIQYF. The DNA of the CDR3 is TGTGCCAGCAGCGTAGGCAGTGTAGCCAAAAACATTCAGTACTTC.

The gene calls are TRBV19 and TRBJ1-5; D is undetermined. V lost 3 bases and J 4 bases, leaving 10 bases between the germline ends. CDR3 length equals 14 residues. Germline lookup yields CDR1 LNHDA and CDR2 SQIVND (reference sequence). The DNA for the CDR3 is TGTGCCAGTAGTATGGTCCGGGGAAATCAGCCCCAGCATTTT. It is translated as CASSMVRGNQPQHF.

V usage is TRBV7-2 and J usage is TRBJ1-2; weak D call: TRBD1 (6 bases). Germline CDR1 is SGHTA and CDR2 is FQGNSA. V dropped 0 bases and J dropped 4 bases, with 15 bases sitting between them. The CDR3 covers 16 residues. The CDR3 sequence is CASSLAQQRGGYGYTF. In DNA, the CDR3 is TGTGCCAGCAGCTTAGCGCAACAGAGAGGGGGCTATGGCTACACCTTC.

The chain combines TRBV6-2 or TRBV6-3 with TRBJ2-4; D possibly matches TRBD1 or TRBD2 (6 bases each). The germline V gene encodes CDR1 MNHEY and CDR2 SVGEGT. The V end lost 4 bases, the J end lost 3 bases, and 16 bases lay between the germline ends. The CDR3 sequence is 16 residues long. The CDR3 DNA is TGTGCCAGCAGTTGGGGGGCAGGGTTGGGCAAAAACATTCAGTACTTC. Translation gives CASSWGAGLGKNIQYF.

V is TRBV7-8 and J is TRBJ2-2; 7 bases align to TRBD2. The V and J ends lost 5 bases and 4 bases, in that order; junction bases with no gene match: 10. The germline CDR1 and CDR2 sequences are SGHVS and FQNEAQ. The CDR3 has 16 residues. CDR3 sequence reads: CASSPRRLAPTGELFF. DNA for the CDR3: TGTGCCAGCAGCCCCCGACGACTAGCCCCCACCGGGGAGCTGTTTTTT.

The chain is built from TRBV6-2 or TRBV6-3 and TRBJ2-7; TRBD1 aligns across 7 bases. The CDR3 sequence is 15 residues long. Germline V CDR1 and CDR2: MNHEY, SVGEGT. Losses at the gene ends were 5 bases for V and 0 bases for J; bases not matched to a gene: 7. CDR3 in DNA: TGTGCCAGCAGTACGACAGGGATTCACTCCTACGAGCAGTACTTC. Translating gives CASSTTGIHSYEQYF.

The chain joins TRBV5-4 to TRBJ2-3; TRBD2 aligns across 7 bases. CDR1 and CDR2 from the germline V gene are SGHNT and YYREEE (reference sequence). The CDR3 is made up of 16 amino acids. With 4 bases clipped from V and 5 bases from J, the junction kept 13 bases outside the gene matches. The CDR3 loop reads CASSPPGQRGGDTQYF. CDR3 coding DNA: TGTGCCAGCAGCCCCCCCGGCCAGCGGGGAGGAGATACGCAGTATTTT.

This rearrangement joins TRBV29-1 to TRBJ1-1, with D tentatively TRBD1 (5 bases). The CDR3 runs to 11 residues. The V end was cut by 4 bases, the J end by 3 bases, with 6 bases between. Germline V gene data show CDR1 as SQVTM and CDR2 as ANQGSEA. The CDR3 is CSVGGDTEAFF. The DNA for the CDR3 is TGCAGCGTTGGGGGGGACACTGAAGCTTTCTTT.

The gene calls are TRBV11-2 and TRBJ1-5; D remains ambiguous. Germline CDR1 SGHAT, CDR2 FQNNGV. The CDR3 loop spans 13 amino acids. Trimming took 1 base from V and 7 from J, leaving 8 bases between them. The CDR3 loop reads CASSLGSQQPQHF. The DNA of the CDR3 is TGTGCCAGCAGCTTAGGATCTCAGCAGCCCCAGCATTTT.

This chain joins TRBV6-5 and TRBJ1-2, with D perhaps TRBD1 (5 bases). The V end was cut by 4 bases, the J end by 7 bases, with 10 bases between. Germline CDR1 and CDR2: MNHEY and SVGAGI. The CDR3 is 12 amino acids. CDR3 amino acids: CASSSGHGGYTF. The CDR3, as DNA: TGTGCCAGCAGTTCGGGGCATGGTGGCTACACCTTC.

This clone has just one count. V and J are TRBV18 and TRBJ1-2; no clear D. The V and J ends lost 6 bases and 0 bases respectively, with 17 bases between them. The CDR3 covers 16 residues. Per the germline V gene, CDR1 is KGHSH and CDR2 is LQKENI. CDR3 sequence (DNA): TGTGCCAGCTCCCCGATCGGACGGCCACCTAACTATGGCTACACCTTC. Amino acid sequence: CASSPIGRPPNYGYTF.

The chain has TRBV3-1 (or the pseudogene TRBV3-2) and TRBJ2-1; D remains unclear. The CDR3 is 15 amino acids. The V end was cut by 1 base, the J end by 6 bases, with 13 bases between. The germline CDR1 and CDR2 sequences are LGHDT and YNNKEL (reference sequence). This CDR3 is CASSQGATRGNEQFF. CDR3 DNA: TGTGCCAGCAGCCAAGGGGCTACCCGTGGCAATGAGCAGTTCTTC.

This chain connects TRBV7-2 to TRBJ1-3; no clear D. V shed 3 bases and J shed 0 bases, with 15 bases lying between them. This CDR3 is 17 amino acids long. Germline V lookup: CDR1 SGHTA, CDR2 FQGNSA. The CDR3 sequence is CASSLGLDWFSGNTIYF. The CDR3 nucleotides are TGTGCCAGCAGCTTGGGCCTCGACTGGTTCTCTGGAAACACCATATATTTT.

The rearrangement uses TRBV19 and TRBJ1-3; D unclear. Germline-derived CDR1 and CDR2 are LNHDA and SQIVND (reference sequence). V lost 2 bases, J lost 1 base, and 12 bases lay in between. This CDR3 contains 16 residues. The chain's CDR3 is CASSILVSLSGNTIYF. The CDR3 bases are TGTGCCAGTAGTATATTGGTCTCACTTTCTGGAAACACCATATATTTT.

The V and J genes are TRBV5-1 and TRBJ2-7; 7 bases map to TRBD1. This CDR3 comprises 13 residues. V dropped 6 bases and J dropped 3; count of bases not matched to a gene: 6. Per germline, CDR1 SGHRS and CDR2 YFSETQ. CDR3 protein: CASMGQNYYEQYF. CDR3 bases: TGCGCCAGCATGGGACAGAATTACTACGAGCAGTACTTC.

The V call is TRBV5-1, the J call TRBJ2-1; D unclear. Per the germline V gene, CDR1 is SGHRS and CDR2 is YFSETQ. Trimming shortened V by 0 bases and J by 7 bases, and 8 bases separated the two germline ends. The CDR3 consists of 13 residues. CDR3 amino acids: CASSLEGKNEQFF. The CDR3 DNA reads TGCGCCAGCAGCTTGGAAGGAAAGAATGAGCAGTTCTTC.

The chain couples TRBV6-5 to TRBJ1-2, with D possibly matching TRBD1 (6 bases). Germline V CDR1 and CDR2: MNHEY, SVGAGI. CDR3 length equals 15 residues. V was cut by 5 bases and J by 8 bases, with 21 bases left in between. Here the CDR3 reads CASSPPTGRFEGYTF. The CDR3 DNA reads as TGTGCCAGCAGTCCCCCAACAGGGAGATTTGAAGGCTACACCTTC.

The CDR3 here is CASGRTNEETQYF. In nucleotides, the CDR3 is TGTGCCAGCGGTAGGACAAACGAAGAGACCCAGTACTTC. This chain connects TRBV12-3 or TRBV12-4 to TRBJ2-5; possibly TRBD1 for D (5 bases). This CDR3 is built from 13 residues. Trimming shortened V by 8 bases and J by 3 bases, and 13 bases separated the two germline ends.

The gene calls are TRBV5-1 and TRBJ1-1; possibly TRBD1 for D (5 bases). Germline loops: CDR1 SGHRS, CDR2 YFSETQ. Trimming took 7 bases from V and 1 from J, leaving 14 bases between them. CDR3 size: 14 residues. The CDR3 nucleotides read TGCGCCAGCGCCCTAAGGGACTGGAACACTGAAGCTTTCTTT. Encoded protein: CASALRDWNTEAFF.

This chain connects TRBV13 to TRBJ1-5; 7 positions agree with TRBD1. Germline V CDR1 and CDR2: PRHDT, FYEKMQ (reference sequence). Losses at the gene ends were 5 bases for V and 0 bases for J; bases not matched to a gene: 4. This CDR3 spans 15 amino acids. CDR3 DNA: TGTGCCAGCAGCCTCGGACAGGTTAGCAATCAGCCCCAGCATTTT. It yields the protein CASSLGQVSNQPQHF.

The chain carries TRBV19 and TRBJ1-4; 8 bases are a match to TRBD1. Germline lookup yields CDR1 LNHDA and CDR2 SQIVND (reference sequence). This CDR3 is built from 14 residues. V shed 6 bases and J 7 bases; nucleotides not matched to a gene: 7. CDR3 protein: CASSIDRGVEKLFF. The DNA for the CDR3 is TGTGCCAGTAGCATCGACAGGGGTGTTGAAAAACTGTTTTTT.

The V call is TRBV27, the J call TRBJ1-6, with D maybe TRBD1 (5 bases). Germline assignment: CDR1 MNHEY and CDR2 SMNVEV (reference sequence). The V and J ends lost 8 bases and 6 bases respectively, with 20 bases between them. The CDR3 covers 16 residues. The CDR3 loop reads CASSLAGRGSNSPLHF. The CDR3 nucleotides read TGTGCCAGCTCTTTGGCGGGGAGGGGTTCTAATTCACCCCTCCACTTT.

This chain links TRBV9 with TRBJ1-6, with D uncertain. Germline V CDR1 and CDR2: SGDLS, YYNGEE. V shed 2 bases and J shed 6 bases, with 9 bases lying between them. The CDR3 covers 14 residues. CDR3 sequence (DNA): TGTGCCAGCAGCGTTACAAGGAGTAATTCACCCCTCCACTTT. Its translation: CASSVTRSNSPLHF.

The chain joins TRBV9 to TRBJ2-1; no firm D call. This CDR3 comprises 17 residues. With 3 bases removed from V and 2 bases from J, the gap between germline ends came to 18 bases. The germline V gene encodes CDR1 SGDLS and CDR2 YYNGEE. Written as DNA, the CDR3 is TGTGCCAGCAGCGGACGGTACTCCGGCCCCACCTACAATGAGCAGTTCTTC. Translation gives CASSGRYSGPTYNEQFF.

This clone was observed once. The CDR3 nucleotides read TGTGCCAGCAGCATGGGACGGAATCAGCCCCAGCATTTT. Translating gives CASSMGRNQPQHF. The chain joins TRBV5-4 to TRBJ1-5, with D possibly matching TRBD1 (5 bases). Germline CDR1 reads SGHNT; CDR2 reads YYREEE (reference sequence). Between the trimmed V and J ends, which lost 4 bases and 4 bases, there was a span of 9 bases. This CDR3 is built from 13 residues.